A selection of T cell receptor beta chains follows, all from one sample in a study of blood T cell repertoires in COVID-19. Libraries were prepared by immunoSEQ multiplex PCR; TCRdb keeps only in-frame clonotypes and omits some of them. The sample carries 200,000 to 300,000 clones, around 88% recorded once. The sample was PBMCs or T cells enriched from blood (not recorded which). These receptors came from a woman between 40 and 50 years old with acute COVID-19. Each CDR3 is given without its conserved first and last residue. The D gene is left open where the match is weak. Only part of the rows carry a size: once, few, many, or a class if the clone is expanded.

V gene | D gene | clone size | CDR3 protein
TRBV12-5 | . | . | ASGSQAVSEAF
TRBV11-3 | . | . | ASSFKDRKKLF
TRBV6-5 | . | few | ASSYLWNTEAF
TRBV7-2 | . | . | ASSLVEDLEAF
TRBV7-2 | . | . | ASSLGTGNEGYT
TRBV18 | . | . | ASSPEAGFSGNTIY
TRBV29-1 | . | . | SVVFSGASNQPQH
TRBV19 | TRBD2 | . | ASSKQLAGAQNEQF
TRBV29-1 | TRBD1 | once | SVLRQGDQETQY
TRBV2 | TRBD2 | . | ASSALREGGETQY
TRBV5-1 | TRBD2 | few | ASSSGGGSSYEQY
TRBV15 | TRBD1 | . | ATARTGYNEQF
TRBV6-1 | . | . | ASSEQGGDTEAF
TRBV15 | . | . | ATMGEWDGYT
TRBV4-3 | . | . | ASSRERGPNEKLF
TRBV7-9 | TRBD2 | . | ASSLAGTSGTDTQY
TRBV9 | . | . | ASTLAATDPQETQY
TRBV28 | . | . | ASSLGGSGNTIY
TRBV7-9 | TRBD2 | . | ASSWGTSGLITGELF
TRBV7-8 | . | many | ASSLGKFRANEQF
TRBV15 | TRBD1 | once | ATSRGGTVNQPQH
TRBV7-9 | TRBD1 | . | ASSSQGQARANYGYT
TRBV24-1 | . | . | ATSDINTGELF
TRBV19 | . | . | ASSIGRRGGPSNQPQH
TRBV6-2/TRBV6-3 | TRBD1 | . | ASSPDRAKGGANVLT
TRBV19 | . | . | ASSPDRSSGNTIY
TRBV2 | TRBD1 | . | ASSEGQVGEAF
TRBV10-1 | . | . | ASSESYSYGYT
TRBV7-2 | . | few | ASSLVAPPGDGYT
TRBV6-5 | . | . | ASSYSSGLEAF
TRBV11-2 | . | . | ASSLRGEKLF